Below, 32 T cell receptor beta chains from the same sample are listed, as sequenced in a study of vaccination and CD4 T cells after COVID-19 (dated by TCRdb to 2021 to 2024). Library preparation was by PCR. The run used an Illumina iSeq 100. DNA from cultured CD4+ T cells underwent TCR sequencing with the Oncomine TCR Beta short-read assay at the Johns Hopkins FTIC core. TCRdb reran the public reads through fastp at Q25 and MiXCR, keeping productive beta chains. All rows with the same CDR3 protein become a single entry with the most common DNA and genes. The table for this sample lists 4,000 or so distinct CDR3 sequences; 35% to 40% of them were counted only once. Approximately 40% of the sample is taken by the ten largest. The treatment or condition label, as the study defines it: roughly nine-day PBMC culture with coronavirus spike peptide pools or control peptides (ViraFEST assay). CD4+ T cells from unexposed donors were collected before the COVID-19 pandemic (2011-2018).

These TCRs are of unknown antigen specificity. The sequenced material came from CD4+ T cells from blood, cultured in vitro. The origin of the receptors is a human donor in good health.

This clonotype was observed a few times. The chain links TRBV27 to TRBJ1-1; TRBD1 agrees at 8 bases. J lost 5 bases, V lost 5 bases, and 4 bases had no gene match. The CDR3 covers 13 residues. Germline CDR1 and CDR2: MNHEY and SMNVEV (reference sequence). CDR3 in amino acids: CASSDRGWTEAFF. CDR3 in DNA: TGTGCCAGCAGTGACAGGGGATGGACTGAAGCTTTCTTT.

V usage is TRBV30 and J usage is TRBJ1-1; tentative D call: TRBD1 (5 bases). This CDR3 spans 15 amino acids. V lost 0 bases, J lost 2 bases, and 13 bases lay in between. Germline assignment: CDR1 GTSNPN and CDR2 SVGIG (reference sequence). CDR3 protein: CAWSVPGTTNTEAFF. The CDR3 bases are TGTGCCTGGAGTGTACCGGGGACTACCAACACTGAAGCTTTCTTT.

This chain uses TRBV27 with TRBJ1-2; TRBD1 agrees at 7 bases. J gave up 4 bases and V 6 bases, and 20 bases lay outside the gene matches. Germline CDR1 reads MNHEY; CDR2 reads SMNVEV (reference sequence). This CDR3 region has 18 residues. In DNA form, the CDR3 reads TGTGCCAGCAGGGAGTTGGAGGGGGCGCGAGTTGGGTGCTATGGCTACACCTTC. Translated, it gives CASRELEGARVGCYGYTF.

This clonotype appeared a few times. The chain joins TRBV6-2 or TRBV6-3 to TRBJ1-5; TRBD1 matches at 8 bases. CDR3 length: 16 amino acids. Germline CDR1 and CDR2: MNHEY and SVGEGT. V shed 0 bases and J 2 bases; nucleotides not matched to a gene: 3. The chain's CDR3 is CASSYSDRVGNQPQHF. The CDR3 DNA reads as TGTGCCAGCAGTTACTCGGACAGGGTCGGCAATCAGCCCCAGCATTTT.

This clonotype was observed a single time. The J gene is TRBJ1-6, the V gene TRBV30, with 8 positions matching TRBD1. J was trimmed by 9 bases and V by 2 bases; bases with no gene match: 6. The CDR3 runs 14 residues. Germline V gene lookup returns CDR1 GTSNPN and CDR2 SVGIG (reference sequence). Here the CDR3 DNA reads TGTGCCTGGAGTCGAGGACAGGGCGGTTCACCCCTCCACTTT. This sequence encodes CAWSRGQGGSPLHF.

This clonotype was recorded a few times. This chain joins TRBV6-1 and TRBJ1-1; TRBD1 matches at 7 bases. CDR3 length equals 14 residues. In germline, CDR1 is MNHNS, CDR2 SASEGT. The ends lost 4 bases at V and 4 bases at J; junction bases unmatched: 6. This CDR3 is CASSAIDRATEAFF. CDR3 nucleotide sequence: TGTGCCAGCAGTGCAATTGACAGGGCCACTGAAGCTTTCTTT.

In its sample, this clonotype was seen a few times. This rearrangement joins TRBV7-9 to TRBJ2-3; maybe TRBD2 (6 bases). The CDR3 totals 13 residues. Trimming removed 4 bases from V and 4 bases from J, with 9 bases in between. Germline assignment: CDR1 SEHNR and CDR2 FQNEAQ (reference sequence). The CDR3 region is CASSWRGADTQYF. The CDR3 DNA is TGTGCCAGCAGCTGGCGGGGCGCAGATACGCAGTATTTT.

The CDR3 here is CASSLGDPAGKLFF. CDR3 nucleotide sequence: TGTGCCAGCAGCTTAGGGGACCCTGCAGGAAAACTGTTTTTT. The chain carries TRBV7-6 and TRBJ1-4; D is perhaps TRBD1 (5 bases). This CDR3 is 14 amino acids long. CDR1 is SGHVS, CDR2 FNYEAQ, per germline. The germline V and J ends were trimmed by 1 base and 10 bases, with 13 bases remaining between them.

This clonotype is medium-sized (0.01 to 0.1%) by share. J is TRBJ2-7 and V is TRBV30; possible D gene TRBD2, 7 bases. Trimming took off 3 bases at V and 5 bases at J, with 11 bases between the two ends. Germline assignment: CDR1 GTSNPN and CDR2 SVGIG (reference sequence). There are 12 residues in the CDR3. The CDR3 sequence: CAWRGGAHEQYF. DNA for the CDR3: TGTGCCTGGAGAGGGGGGGCCCACGAGCAGTACTTC.

DNA for the CDR3: TGCAGTGCCTCCGGGACAAAAGTCTACGAGCAGTACTTC. It encodes CSASGTKVYEQYF. The gene calls are TRBV20-1 and TRBJ2-7; possibly TRBD1 for D (6 bases). This CDR3 spans 13 amino acids. V was pared by 6 bases and J by 3 bases, with 15 bases between. Germline V gene data show CDR1 as DFQATT and CDR2 as SNEGSKA (reference sequence).

V usage is TRBV20-1 and J usage is TRBJ1-4, with D possibly being TRBD1 (5 bases). The V gene lost 4 bases and the J gene lost 8 bases, with 17 bases spanning the gap. CDR1 is DFQATT, CDR2 SNEGSKA, per germline (reference sequence). This CDR3 has 14 amino acids. The CDR3 spells CSAITINEGEKLFF. CDR3 bases: TGCAGTGCTATAACAATAAACGAGGGGGAAAAACTGTTTTTT.

This clonotype was counted only a few times. The rearrangement joins TRBV6-8 to TRBJ1-5; possibly TRBD1 for D (5 bases). Germline loops: CDR1 MNHGY, CDR2 SAAAGT. With 2 bases removed from V and 1 base from J, the gap between germline ends came to 12 bases. CDR3 length: 16 residues. The CDR3 DNA reads TGTGCCAGCAGTTACGGGTCTTACAGGAGCAATCAGCCCCAGCATTTT. Amino acid sequence: CASSYGSYRSNQPQHF.

The chain employs TRBV2 and TRBJ2-7; D is possibly TRBD2 (6 bases). The CDR3 extends over 13 amino acids. Germline CDR1 and CDR2: SNHLY and FYNNEI. Trimming removed 6 bases at V and 7 bases at J, with 16 bases between. The chain's CDR3 is CASSVDGSVEQYF. In DNA, the CDR3 is TGTGCCAGCAGCGTGGACGGGAGTGTGGAGCAGTACTTC.

This clonotype has more than one count but fewer than ten. One junction end does not reproduce the germline sequence, and a read error may be involved. The V and J genes are TRBV20-1 and TRBJ1-4; a possible D gene is TRBD1 (6 bases). The germline V gene encodes CDR1 DFQATT and CDR2 SNEGSKA (reference sequence). CDR3 size: 13 residues. CDR3 DNA sequence: TGCAGTGCCGGGGGGCCAACTAATGAAAAGCTGTTTTTT. This gives the protein CSAGGPTNEKLFF.

The chain is built from TRBV24-1 and TRBJ2-3, with D maybe TRBD1 (6 bases). Germline values: CDR1 KGHDR, CDR2 SFDVKD. There are 14 residues in the CDR3. Trimming shortened V by 7 bases and J by 4 bases, and 14 bases separated the two germline ends. CDR3 DNA: TGTGCCACCAGCACAGGGATGGAGTCAGATACGCAGTATTTT. The encoded protein is CATSTGMESDTQYF.

The chain combines TRBV11-2 with TRBJ1-1; D may be TRBD1 (5 bases). This CDR3 contains 16 residues. V was clipped by 5 bases and J by 8 bases, with 24 bases between them. CDR1 and CDR2 from the germline V gene are SGHAT and FQNNGV. CDR3 protein: CASSLFQLGPTREAFF. In DNA form, the CDR3 reads TGTGCCAGCAGCCTCTTTCAACTGGGACCCACACGGGAAGCTTTCTTT.

V usage is TRBV7-2 and J usage is TRBJ2-1; 11 nucleotides line up with TRBD2. Germline V gene lookup returns CDR1 SGHTA and CDR2 FQGNSA. Germline trimming cut 3 bases from V and 5 bases from J; bases unmatched to any gene: 3. The CDR3 contains 15 residues. CDR3 in amino acids: CASSFGLAGHNEQFF. The CDR3 nucleotides are TGTGCCAGCAGCTTTGGACTAGCGGGTCACAATGAGCAGTTCTTC.

This clonotype has just a few counts. The gene calls are TRBV6-1 and TRBJ1-2; maybe TRBD1 (6 bases). In germline, CDR1 is MNHNS, CDR2 SASEGT. This CDR3 is 17 amino acids long. Deletions cut 2 bases from V and 1 base from J, with 17 bases between. CDR3 bases: TGTGCCAGCAGTGAAAGTGGGGGGACACACGTTAACTATGGCTACACCTTC. It codes for CASSESGGTHVNYGYTF.

The chain joins TRBV7-9 to TRBJ1-1, with D unclear. V lost 2 bases, J lost 1 base, and 5 bases lay in between. From germline, CDR1 is SEHNR and CDR2 FQNEAQ (reference sequence). The CDR3 sequence is 13 residues long. The CDR3, as DNA: TGTGCCAGCAGCTTACCCGGGAACACTGAAGCTTTCTTT. Amino acid sequence: CASSLPGNTEAFF.

This clonotype was seen a handful of times. The genes are TRBV7-3 and TRBJ2-1, with D hard to call. Trimming stripped 4 bases from V and 3 bases from J, with 10 bases between. Germline CDR1 reads SGHTA; CDR2 reads FQGTGA. This CDR3 is 14 amino acids long. CDR3 bases: TGTGCCAGCAGCTCCCAAGGTAGCTACAATGAGCAGTTCTTC. Protein sequence: CASSSQGSYNEQFF.

This clonotype occurred once. The J gene is TRBJ1-5, the V gene TRBV3-1, with D unclear. The CDR3 length is 14 residues. Per germline, CDR1 LGHDT and CDR2 YNNKEL (reference sequence). The V end was cut by 4 bases, the J end by 2 bases, with 9 bases between. The CDR3: CASSLGKGNQPQHF. The CDR3 bases are TGTGCCAGCAGCCTGGGGAAAGGCAATCAGCCCCAGCATTTT.

This clonotype is labeled as medium-sized. The rearrangement uses TRBV6-1 and TRBJ2-5, with a tentative D call TRBD2 (6 bases). CDR3 size: 17 residues. Looked up from germline, CDR1 is MNHNS and CDR2 is SASEGT. V lost 6 bases, J lost 2 bases, and 22 bases lay in between. The CDR3 bases are TGTGCCAGCAGGCACCAGCGGGCCGACAGAATACAAGAGACCCAGTACTTC. This translates into CASRHQRADRIQETQYF.

The V and J genes are TRBV6-1 and TRBJ2-1, with D possibly matching TRBD1 (6 bases). The CDR3 is made up of 14 amino acids. Trimming removed 2 bases from V and 7 bases from J, with 12 bases in between. From germline, CDR1 is MNHNS and CDR2 SASEGT. This chain's CDR3 is CASSESQGWNEQFF. CDR3 in DNA: TGTGCCAGCAGTGAAAGTCAGGGGTGGAATGAGCAGTTCTTC.

The gene calls are TRBV7-6 and TRBJ1-1; D unclear. Germline CDR1 is SGHVS and CDR2 is FNYEAQ. The CDR3 has 13 amino acids. The V end was cut by 6 bases, the J end by 1 base, with 9 bases between. Written as DNA, the CDR3 is TGTGCCAGCAGTCGTGAAGAGAACACTGAAGCTTTCTTT. Translating gives CASSREENTEAFF.

This clonotype was found a few times. The CDR3 DNA reads TGTGCCAGCAGGATAGAACAGGGCCGGGTCACTGAAGCTTTCTTT. This translates into CASRIEQGRVTEAFF. The rearrangement uses TRBV6-1 and TRBJ1-1; a possible D gene is TRBD1 (6 bases). CDR3 length: 15 residues. Deletions cut 6 bases from V and 4 bases from J, with 18 bases between. From germline, CDR1 is MNHNS and CDR2 SASEGT.

V gene TRBV27 combines with J gene TRBJ2-7; possibly TRBD1 for D (5 bases). With 0 bases removed from V and 3 bases from J, the gap between germline ends came to 12 bases. The CDR3 totals 15 residues. Per germline, CDR1 MNHEY and CDR2 SMNVEV (reference sequence). The CDR3: CASSLSRQLNYEQYF. The DNA of the CDR3 is TGTGCCAGCAGTTTATCGAGACAGCTTAACTACGAGCAGTACTTC.

V and J are TRBV29-1 and TRBJ1-1; the D is unclear. The V gene's germline CDR1 is SQVTM and CDR2 ANQGSEA. The V end lost 0 bases, the J end lost 9 bases, and 14 bases lay between the germline ends. The CDR3 loop spans 13 amino acids. For the CDR3, the DNA is TGCAGCGTTGAAGATCGGGCCGGCCTGAAAGCTTTCTTT. This gives the protein CSVEDRAGLKAFF.

This sequence joins TRBV9 and TRBJ2-7; the D gene is possibly TRBD1 (6 bases). The CDR3 is 15 residues long. V dropped 2 bases and J dropped 2 bases, with 14 bases sitting between them. Germline V gene lookup returns CDR1 SGDLS and CDR2 YYNGEE. CDR3 sequence reads: CASSVGLDRTYEQYF. The DNA for the CDR3 is TGTGCCAGCAGCGTCGGTCTGGACAGAACCTACGAGCAGTACTTC.

The V call is TRBV14, the J call TRBJ1-2; 9 positions agree with TRBD1. Trimming removed 8 bases from V and 7 bases from J; junction bases left unmatched: 8. In germline, CDR1 is SGHDN, CDR2 FVKESK. There are 13 residues in the CDR3. The CDR3 here is CASVQTGGFGYTF. The CDR3 DNA reads TGTGCCAGCGTCCAAACAGGGGGCTTTGGCTACACCTTC.

The chain carries TRBV20-1 and TRBJ2-1; TRBD1 is a possible D gene (6 bases). CDR1 and CDR2 (germline): DFQATT, SNEGSKA (reference sequence). The CDR3 totals 14 residues. With 6 bases removed from V and 3 bases from J, the gap between germline ends came to 15 bases. This chain's CDR3 is CSANRQVIYNEQFF. In nucleotides, the CDR3 is TGCAGTGCCAACCGACAGGTGATCTACAATGAGCAGTTCTTC.

The chain couples TRBV6-1 to TRBJ1-1; D not resolved. Trimming cost V 6 bases and J 2 bases, with 10 bases left between them. The germline CDR1 and CDR2 sequences are MNHNS and SASEGT. The CDR3 covers 13 residues. The DNA for the CDR3 is TGTGCCAGCAGGGAACTGACCAACACTGAAGCTTTCTTT. It translates to CASRELTNTEAFF.

V usage is TRBV20-1 and J usage is TRBJ1-5, with 8 bases aligning to TRBD1. Germline V CDR1 and CDR2: DFQATT, SNEGSKA (reference sequence). The V segment lost 4 bases and the J segment 0 bases; nucleotides outside the gene matches: 5. The CDR3 covers 15 residues. The CDR3 reads CSAKTGEYSNQPQHF. The CDR3 region has the DNA TGCAGTGCTAAGACAGGGGAATATAGCAATCAGCCCCAGCATTTT.